Listed here is a single TCR beta chain. This clone was detected only once. Its antigen is still unknown. Base qualities were left out, and no much larger clone turns up one base away. CD8 naive samples consisted of CD45RO-negative cells that were positively selected for CCR7, yielding a CD45RA+CCR7+ population without TemRA cells. Donors were healthy HIV-negative adults with no recently reported acute infections or vaccinations. Every donor was a Caucasian adult residing in Nashville, Tennessee, USA. Blood was collected by leukapheresis, and PBMCs were isolated by Ficoll-Histopaque density gradient centrifugation and then cryopreserved in liquid nitrogen vapor phase. Purity and quantity of every magnetically sorted T cell population were checked by analytical flow cytometry. Genomic DNA was isolated from each sorted fraction and quantified by UV absorbance on a Nanodrop 2000c. The sample is drawn from a study of shared clonotypes between healthy human individuals (TCRdb year 2020). For the wider study: A few men and a couple of women, aged 18 to 49 years, made up the cohort. For each donor, CD4 naive and CD4 memory were each given three plates, CD8 naive was given two plates, and CD8 memory was given one plate. Different laboratories and diverse techniques were used to prepare libraries and sequence TCR repertoires, to increase sequencing depth and limit assay-specific biases. Leukapheresis yielded between about 0.85 and 10 billion PBMCs per donor. To estimate repertoire size and how much clonotypes are shared between individuals, the study performed deep sequencing of blood TCR repertoires from roughly five healthy adults. The study at large found these results: Compared with non-shared clonotypes, clonotypes shared by all four sorted-subset donors had higher generation probabilities. Larger estimated clonotype richness was generally found for naive subsets than for memory subsets. Sampling was restricted to blood, and TCR repertoires in tissues likely differ from the TCR repertoires found in blood. Pairwise subsampling led to the expectation that sequencing depth would affect the degree of clonotype sharing among donors. Across a few donors, approximately 4.6% of naive CD4, roughly 3.8% of naive CD8, 2% to 2.5% of memory CD4, and approximately 0.4% of memory CD8 clonotypes were shared. Because the study included a small number of donors, the genetic and exposure-history diversity represented was limited. Even with the large sequencing depth, rarefaction of the sorted-subset datasets indicated that sequencing was incomplete.

Using the deep immunoSEQ assay, multiplex PCR amplified TCR CDR3 regions from genomic DNA. Genomic DNA extracted from each cell subset was distributed evenly over all wells of several immunoSEQ 96-well plates, and each plate served as one replicate. For sorted subsets, roughly 0.2 ug genomic DNA, equal to about 30,000 T cell genomes, was loaded into each replicate PCR. The purified libraries were quantified using a Qubit 3.0 fluorometer, sized with a Bioanalyzer 2100, and then quantified again using the KAPA Library Quantification kit. A separate single-read 150-cycle Illumina NextSeq 550 flow cell was used to sequence each immunoSEQ 96-well plate. The paper's processing steps were these. The immunoSEQ output contained only junctional sequences without quality scores, so filtering could not match that applied to full-length reads. To assign V/J genes and CDR3, sequences were annotated using PyIR, a Python wrapper for IgBLAST v1.9, with IMGT germline references. Reads were filtered out if the reads had weak V/J assignments (E-value above 1e-6), no CDR3, stop codons, out-of-frame junctions, or ambiguous translated residues. V3J clonotypes were defined as sequences sharing the same inferred V gene, J gene, and CDR3 amino acid sequence. Percentage overlap between repertoires was calculated by dividing the number of shared unique clonotypes by the size of the smaller repertoire. Three approaches were used to assess repertoire richness: RTK rarefaction, the Chao1 estimator, and Recon v2.1 estimates of unobserved clonotypes. Generation probabilities for all TCRbeta clonotypes obtained by the gDNA method from a handful of donors were computed using OLGA. TCRdb re-hosts the immuneACCESS table, in-frame sequences only. Its copies lack some clones; in the studies checked, an unresolved V gene accounts for under half of them, and the cause for the rest is not known. The DNA was the basis for D and trimming; V, J and clone size are from that table. Present in this sample are about 2.1 million clones, 85% to 95% of which were seen just once. Around 1.8% of the sample belongs to the ten largest clones.

Sequenced input: naive CD8+ T cells from PBMCs. The intended sense of this specimen's cell subset or site label: CD45RA+CCR7+. This receptor was obtained from a man aged 18-30 years in good health. Some clones in this sample may be carry-over from other donors' samples.

This receptor carries the CDR3 CAWGRTALYHGYTF. The bases are TGTGCCTGGGGGAGGACAGCCTTATACCATGGCTACACCTTC. The chain links TRBV30 with TRBJ1-2; matching of 6 bases hints at TRBD1 as the D gene. V is cut by 5 bases and J by 6 bases, and the space between the germline ends is 19 bases. The cysteine opens and the phenylalanine closes a CDR3 of 14 amino acids. Kept here is only the CDR3 DNA, which spans 42 bases and is read in frame from base 1. Reading the germline V gene (reference sequence) gives CDR1 GTSNPN and CDR2 SVGIG.